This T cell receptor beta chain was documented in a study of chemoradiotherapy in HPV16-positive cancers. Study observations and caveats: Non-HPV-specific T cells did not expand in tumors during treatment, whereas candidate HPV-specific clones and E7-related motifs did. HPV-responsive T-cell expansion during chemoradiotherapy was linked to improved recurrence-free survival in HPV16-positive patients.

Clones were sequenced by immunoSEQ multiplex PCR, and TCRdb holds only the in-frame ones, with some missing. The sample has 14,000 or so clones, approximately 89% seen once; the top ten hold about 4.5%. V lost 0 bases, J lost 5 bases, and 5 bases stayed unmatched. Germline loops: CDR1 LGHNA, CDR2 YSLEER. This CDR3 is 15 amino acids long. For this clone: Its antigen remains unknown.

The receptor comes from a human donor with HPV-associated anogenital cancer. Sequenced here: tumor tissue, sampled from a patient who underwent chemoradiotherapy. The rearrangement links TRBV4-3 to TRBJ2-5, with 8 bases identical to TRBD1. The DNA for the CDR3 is TGCGCCAGCAGCCAAGAGGACAGGGCCGTCGAGACCCAGTACTTC. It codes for CASSQEDRAVETQYF.